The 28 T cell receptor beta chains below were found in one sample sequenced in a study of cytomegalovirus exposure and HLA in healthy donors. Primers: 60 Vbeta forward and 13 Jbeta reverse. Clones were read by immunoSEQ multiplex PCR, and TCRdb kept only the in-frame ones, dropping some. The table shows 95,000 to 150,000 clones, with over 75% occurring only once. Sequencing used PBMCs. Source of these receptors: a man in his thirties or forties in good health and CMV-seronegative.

The CDR3 sequence: CASSFGQGNSPLHF. CDR3 in DNA: TGTGCCAGCAGCTTCGGTCAGGGAAATTCACCCCTCCACTTT. The chain combines TRBV5-4 with TRBJ1-6, with D perhaps TRBD1 (5 bases). V gave up 2 bases and J gave up 7 bases, with 10 bases separating them. Looked up from germline, CDR1 is SGHNT and CDR2 is YYREEE (reference sequence). The CDR3 totals 14 residues.

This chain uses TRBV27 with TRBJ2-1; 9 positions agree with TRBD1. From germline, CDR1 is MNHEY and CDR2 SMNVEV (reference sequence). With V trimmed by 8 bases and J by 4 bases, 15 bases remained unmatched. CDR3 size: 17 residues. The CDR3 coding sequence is TGTGCCAGCTACGGCATTGAGGGACAGGGAGATTACAATGAGCAGTTCTTC. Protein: CASYGIEGQGDYNEQFF.

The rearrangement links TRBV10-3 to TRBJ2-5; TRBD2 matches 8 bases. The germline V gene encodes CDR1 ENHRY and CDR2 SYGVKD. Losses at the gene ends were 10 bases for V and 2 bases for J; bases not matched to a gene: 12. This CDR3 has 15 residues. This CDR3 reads CATQSPTSGQETQYF. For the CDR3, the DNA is TGTGCCACTCAATCCCCAACTAGCGGACAAGAGACCCAGTACTTC.

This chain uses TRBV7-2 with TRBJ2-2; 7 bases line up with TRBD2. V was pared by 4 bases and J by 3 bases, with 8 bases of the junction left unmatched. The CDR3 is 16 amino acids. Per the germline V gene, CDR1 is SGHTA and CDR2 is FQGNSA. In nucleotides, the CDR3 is TGTGCCAGCAGCTCCGTCCGGGGGAGGGACACCGGGGAGCTGTTTTTT. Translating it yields CASSSVRGRDTGELFF.

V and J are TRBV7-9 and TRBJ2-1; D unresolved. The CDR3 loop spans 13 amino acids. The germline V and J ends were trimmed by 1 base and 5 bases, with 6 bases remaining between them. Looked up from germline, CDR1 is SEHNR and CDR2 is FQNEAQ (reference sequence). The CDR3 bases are TGTGCCAGCAGCTTAGGTGCAGACAATGAGCAGTTCTTC. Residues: CASSLGADNEQFF.

The chain's CDR3 is CASSLEASNQPQHF. CDR3 sequence (DNA): TGTGCCAGCAGCTTAGAGGCCAGCAATCAGCCCCAGCATTTT. The rearrangement joins TRBV11-2 to TRBJ1-5; D is uncertain. Trimming pared 0 bases from V and 1 base from J, leaving 4 bases between. This CDR3 is 14 amino acids long. Germline V CDR1 and CDR2: SGHAT, FQNNGV.

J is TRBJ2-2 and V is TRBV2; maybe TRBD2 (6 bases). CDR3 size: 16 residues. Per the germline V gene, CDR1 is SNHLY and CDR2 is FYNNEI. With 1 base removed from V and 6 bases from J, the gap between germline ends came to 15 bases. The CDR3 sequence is CASSEGGTSWSGELFF. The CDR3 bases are TGTGCCAGCAGTGAAGGGGGCACTAGCTGGTCCGGGGAGCTGTTTTTT.

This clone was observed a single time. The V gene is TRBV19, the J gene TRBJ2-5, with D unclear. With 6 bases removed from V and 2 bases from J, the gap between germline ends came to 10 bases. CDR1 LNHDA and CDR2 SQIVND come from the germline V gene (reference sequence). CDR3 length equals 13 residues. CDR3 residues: CASSFPGQETQYF. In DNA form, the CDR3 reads TGTGCCAGTAGCTTCCCAGGACAAGAGACCCAGTACTTC.

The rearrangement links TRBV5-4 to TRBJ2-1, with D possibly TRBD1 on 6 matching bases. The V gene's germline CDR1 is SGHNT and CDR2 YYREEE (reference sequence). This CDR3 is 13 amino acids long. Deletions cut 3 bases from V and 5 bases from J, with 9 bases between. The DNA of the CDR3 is TGTGCCAGCAGCTCAGGGGCCGACAATGAGCAGTTCTTC. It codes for CASSSGADNEQFF.

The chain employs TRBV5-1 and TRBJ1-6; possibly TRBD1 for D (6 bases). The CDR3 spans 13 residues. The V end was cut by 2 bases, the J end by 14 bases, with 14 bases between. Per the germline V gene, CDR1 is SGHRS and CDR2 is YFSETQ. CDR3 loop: CASSFDRSESLHF. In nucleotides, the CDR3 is TGCGCCAGCAGCTTTGACAGGTCGGAGTCCCTCCACTTT. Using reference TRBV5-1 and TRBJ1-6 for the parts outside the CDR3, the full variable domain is KAGVTQTPRYLIKTRGQQVTLSCSPISGHRSVSWYQQTPGQGLQFLFEYFSETQRNKGNFPGRFSGRQFSNSRSEMNVSTLELGDSALYLCASSFDRSESLHFGNGTRLTVT.

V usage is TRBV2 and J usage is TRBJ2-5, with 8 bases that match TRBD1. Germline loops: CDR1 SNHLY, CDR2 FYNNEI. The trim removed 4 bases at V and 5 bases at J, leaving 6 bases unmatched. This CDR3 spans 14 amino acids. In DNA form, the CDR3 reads TGTGCCAGCAGTGGTACAGGGGGTAGGGAGACCCAGTACTTC. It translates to CASSGTGGRETQYF.

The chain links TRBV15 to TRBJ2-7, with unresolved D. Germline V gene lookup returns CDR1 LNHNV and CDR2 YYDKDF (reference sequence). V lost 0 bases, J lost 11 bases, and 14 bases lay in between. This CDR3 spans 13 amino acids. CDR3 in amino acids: CATSREAGRLEYF. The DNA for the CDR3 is TGTGCCACCAGCAGAGAAGCTGGGCGTTTAGAGTACTTC.

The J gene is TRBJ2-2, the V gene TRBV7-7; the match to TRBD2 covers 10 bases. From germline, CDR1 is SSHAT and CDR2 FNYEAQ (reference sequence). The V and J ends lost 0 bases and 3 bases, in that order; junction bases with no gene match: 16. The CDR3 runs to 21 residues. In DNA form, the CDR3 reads TGTGCCAGCAGCTTAGCGACCAGGCCCCCCCGGACTAGCGGAGACACCGGGGAGCTGTTTTTT. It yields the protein CASSLATRPPRTSGDTGELFF.

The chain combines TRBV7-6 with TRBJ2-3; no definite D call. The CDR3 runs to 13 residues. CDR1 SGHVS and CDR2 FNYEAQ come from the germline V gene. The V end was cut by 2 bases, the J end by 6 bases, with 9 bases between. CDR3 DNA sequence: TGTGCCAGCAGCTTAACGGCGCGGGATACGCAGTATTTT. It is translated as CASSLTARDTQYF.

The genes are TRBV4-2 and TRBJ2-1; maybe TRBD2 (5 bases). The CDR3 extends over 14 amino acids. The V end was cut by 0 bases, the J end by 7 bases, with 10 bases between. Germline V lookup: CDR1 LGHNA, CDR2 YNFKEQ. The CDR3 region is CASSQDRGLNEQFF. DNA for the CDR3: TGTGCCAGCAGCCAAGATAGAGGGCTGAATGAGCAGTTCTTC.

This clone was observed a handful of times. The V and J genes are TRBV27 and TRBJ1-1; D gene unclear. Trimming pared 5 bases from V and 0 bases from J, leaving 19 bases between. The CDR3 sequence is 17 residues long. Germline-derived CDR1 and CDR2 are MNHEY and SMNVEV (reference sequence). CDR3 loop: CASSVGSIRLMNTEAFF. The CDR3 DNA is TGTGCCAGCAGTGTCGGGTCCATCCGTCTGATGAACACTGAAGCTTTCTTT.

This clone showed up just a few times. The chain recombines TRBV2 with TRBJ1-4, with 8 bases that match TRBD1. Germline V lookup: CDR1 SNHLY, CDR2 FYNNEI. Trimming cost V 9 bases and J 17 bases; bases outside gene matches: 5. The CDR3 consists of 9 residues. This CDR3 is CASGQGGFF. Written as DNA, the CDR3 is TGTGCCAGTGGACAGGGAGGATTTTTT.

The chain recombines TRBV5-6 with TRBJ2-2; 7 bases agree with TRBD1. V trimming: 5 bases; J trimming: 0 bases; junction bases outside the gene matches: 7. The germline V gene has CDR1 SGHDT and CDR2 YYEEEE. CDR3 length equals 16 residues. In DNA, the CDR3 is TGTGCCAGCAGTGAGGTAGGACAGGCGAACACCGGGGAGCTGTTTTTT. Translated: CASSEVGQANTGELFF.

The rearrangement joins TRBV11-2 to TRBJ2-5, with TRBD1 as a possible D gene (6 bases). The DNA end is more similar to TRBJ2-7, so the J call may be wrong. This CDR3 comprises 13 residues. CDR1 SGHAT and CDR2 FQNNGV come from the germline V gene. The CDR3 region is CASSYGTLYEQYF. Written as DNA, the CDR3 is TGTGCCAGCAGCTATGGGACACTCTACGAGCAGTACTTC.

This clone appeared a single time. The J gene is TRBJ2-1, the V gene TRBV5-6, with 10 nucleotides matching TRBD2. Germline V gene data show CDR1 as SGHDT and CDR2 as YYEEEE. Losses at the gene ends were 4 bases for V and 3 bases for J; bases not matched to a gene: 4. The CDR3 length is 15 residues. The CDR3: CASSLGTSDYNEQFF. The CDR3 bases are TGTGCCAGCAGCCTCGGGACTAGCGACTACAATGAGCAGTTCTTC. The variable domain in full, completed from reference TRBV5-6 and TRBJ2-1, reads DAGVTQSPTHLIKTRGQQVTLRCSPKSGHDTVSWYQQALGQGPQFIFQYYEEEERQRGNFPDRFSGHQFPNYSSELNVNALLLGDSALYLCASSLGTSDYNEQFFGPGTRLTVL.

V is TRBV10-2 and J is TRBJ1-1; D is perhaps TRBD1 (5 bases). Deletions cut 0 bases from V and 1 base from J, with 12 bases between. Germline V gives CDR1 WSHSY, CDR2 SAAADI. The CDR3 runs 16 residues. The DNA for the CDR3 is TGCGCCAGCAGTGAGTCTCAGGGCGCAAGGAACACTGAAGCTTTCTTT. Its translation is CASSESQGARNTEAFF.

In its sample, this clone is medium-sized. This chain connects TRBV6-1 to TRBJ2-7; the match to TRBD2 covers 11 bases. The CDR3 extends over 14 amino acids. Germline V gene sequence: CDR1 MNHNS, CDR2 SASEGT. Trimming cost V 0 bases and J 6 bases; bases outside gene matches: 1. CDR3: CASSEASGGAEQYF. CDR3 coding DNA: TGTGCCAGCAGTGAAGCTAGCGGGGGGGCCGAGCAGTACTTC.

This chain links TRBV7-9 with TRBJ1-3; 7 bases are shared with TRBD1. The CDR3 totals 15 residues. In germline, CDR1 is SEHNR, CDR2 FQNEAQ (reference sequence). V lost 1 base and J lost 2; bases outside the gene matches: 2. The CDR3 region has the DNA TGTGCCAGCAGCTTAGGACAGGGTGCTGGAAACACCATATATTTT. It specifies CASSLGQGAGNTIYF.

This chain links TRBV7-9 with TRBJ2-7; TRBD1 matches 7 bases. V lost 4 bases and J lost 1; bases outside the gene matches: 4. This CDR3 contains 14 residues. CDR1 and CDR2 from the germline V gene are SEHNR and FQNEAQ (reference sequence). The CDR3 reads CASSSTGVSYEQYF. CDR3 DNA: TGTGCCAGCAGCTCTACAGGGGTATCCTACGAGCAGTACTTC.

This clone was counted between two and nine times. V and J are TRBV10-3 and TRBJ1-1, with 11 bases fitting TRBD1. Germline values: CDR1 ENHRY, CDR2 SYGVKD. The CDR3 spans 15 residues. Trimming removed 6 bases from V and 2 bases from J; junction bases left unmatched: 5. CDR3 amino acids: CAISPGTGGNTEAFF. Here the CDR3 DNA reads TGTGCCATCAGCCCCGGGACAGGGGGTAACACTGAAGCTTTCTTT.

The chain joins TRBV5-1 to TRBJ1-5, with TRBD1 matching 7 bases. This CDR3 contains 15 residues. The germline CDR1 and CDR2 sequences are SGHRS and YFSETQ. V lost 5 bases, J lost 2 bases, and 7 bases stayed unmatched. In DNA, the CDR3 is TGCGCCAGCAGGGGGGGACAGACTGGCAATCAGCCCCAGCATTTT. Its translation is CASRGGQTGNQPQHF. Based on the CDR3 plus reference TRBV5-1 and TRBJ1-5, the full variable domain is KAGVTQTPRYLIKTRGQQVTLSCSPISGHRSVSWYQQTPGQGLQFLFEYFSETQRNKGNFPGRFSGRQFSNSRSEMNVSTLELGDSALYLCASRGGQTGNQPQHFGDGTRLSIL.

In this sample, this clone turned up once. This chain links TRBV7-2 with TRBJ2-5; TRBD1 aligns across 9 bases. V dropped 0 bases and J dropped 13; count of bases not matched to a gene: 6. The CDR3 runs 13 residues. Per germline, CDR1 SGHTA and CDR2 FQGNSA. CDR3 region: CASSLAGTGCPYF. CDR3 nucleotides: TGTGCCAGCAGCTTAGCGGGGACAGGGTGCCCGTACTTC.

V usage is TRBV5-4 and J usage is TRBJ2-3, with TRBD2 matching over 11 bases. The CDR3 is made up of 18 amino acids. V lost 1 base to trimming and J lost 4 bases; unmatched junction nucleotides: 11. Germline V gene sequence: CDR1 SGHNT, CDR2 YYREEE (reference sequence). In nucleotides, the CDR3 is TGTGCCAGCAGCTTGCCTGTAGCGGGGGGGACAGGCCCAGATACGCAGTATTTT. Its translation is CASSLPVAGGTGPDTQYF.